Listed here are 30 T cell receptor beta chains from one sample, sequenced in a study of T cell responses to AZD1222 COVID-19 vaccine. Assay used: immunoSEQ multiplex PCR; TCRdb lists only in-frame clones, some missing. The sample lists tens of thousands of clones; 87% were seen once. Material: peripheral blood, obtained on day 0 of AZD1222 vaccination. These receptors came from an adult in good health.

A few counts support this clone. The rearrangement joins TRBV2 to TRBJ1-2, with D hard to call. The V end was cut by 4 bases, the J end by 0 bases, with 9 bases between. Per the germline V gene, CDR1 is SNHLY and CDR2 is FYNNEI. The CDR3 is 14 amino acids. The CDR3 loop is CASSAIGANYGYTF. The CDR3, as DNA: TGTGCCAGCAGTGCGATCGGAGCTAACTATGGCTACACCTTC.

This chain connects TRBV28 to TRBJ2-1; D tentatively fits TRBD1 or TRBD2 (7 bases each). CDR1 is MDHEN, CDR2 SYDVKM, per germline. V lost 6 bases and J lost 6, with 15 bases in between. The length of the CDR3 is 14 residues. The CDR3 coding sequence is TGTGCCAGCAGGCTGCCAGGGGGGGTCAATGAGCAGTTCTTC. This translates into CASRLPGGVNEQFF. The whole variable domain, remainder taken from reference TRBV28 and TRBJ2-1, is DVKVTQSSRYLVKRTGEKVFLECVQDMDHENMFWYRQDPGLGLRLIYFSYDVKMKEKGDIPEGYSVSREKKERFSLILESASTNQTSMYLCASRLPGGVNEQFFGPGTRLTVL.

The rearrangement uses TRBV2 and TRBJ1-1, with a possible D match to TRBD1 (5 bases). Trimming left V 8 bases short and J 3 bases short, with 13 bases between. Germline assignment: CDR1 SNHLY and CDR2 FYNNEI. The CDR3 sequence is 13 residues long. CDR3 in amino acids: CASGGRFHTEAFF. The CDR3 nucleotides read TGTGCCAGCGGGGGTCGATTTCACACTGAAGCTTTCTTT.

The chain carries TRBV5-1 and TRBJ2-5, with D perhaps TRBD1 (5 bases). The CDR3 is 13 residues long. Trimming left V 4 bases short and J 1 base short, with 8 bases between. Germline assignment: CDR1 SGHRS and CDR2 YFSETQ. The CDR3 bases are TGCGCCAGCAGCCCCAGGGTCCAAGAGACCCAGTACTTC. This translates into CASSPRVQETQYF.

V gene TRBV30 combines with J gene TRBJ2-6; possible D gene TRBD1, 6 bases. The CDR3 has 16 residues. Between the trimmed V and J ends, which lost 2 bases and 4 bases, there was a span of 15 bases. CDR1 and CDR2 (germline): GTSNPN, SVGIG (reference sequence). CDR3 DNA: TGTGCCTGGAGTACAGGGCCCGGAGACGGGGCCAACGTCCTGACTTTC. It encodes CAWSTGPGDGANVLTF.

This chain links TRBV6-5 with TRBJ1-6; unclear D gene. Trimming took 6 bases from V and 0 from J, leaving 9 bases between them. CDR3 length: 15 residues. Looked up from germline, CDR1 is MNHEY and CDR2 is SVGAGI. The CDR3 loop reads CASSAESSYNSPLHF. CDR3 coding DNA: TGTGCCAGCAGCGCTGAAAGCTCCTATAATTCACCCCTCCACTTT.

The CDR3 coding sequence is TGTGCCAGCAGCCCCGAGTTAATTACGCAGTATTTT. As protein: CASSPELITQYF. The rearrangement joins TRBV7-9 to TRBJ2-3; D not certain. CDR3 size: 12 residues. With 5 bases removed from V and 8 bases from J, the gap between germline ends came to 11 bases. CDR1 and CDR2 (germline): SEHNR, FQNEAQ (reference sequence).

The chain uses TRBV30 and TRBJ1-2; 7 nucleotides match TRBD1. J lost 3 bases, V lost 5 bases, and 9 bases had no gene match. Per germline, CDR1 GTSNPN and CDR2 SVGIG (reference sequence). The CDR3 loop spans 14 amino acids. The DNA of the CDR3 is TGTGCCTGGCAAAGAAGAGGGGGCGACTATGGCTACACCTTC. This encodes CAWQRRGGDYGYTF.

This clone was seen more than once but under ten times. V and J are TRBV5-4 and TRBJ2-1, with 7 bases identical to TRBD1. Trimming took 1 base from V and 12 from J; bases not matched to a gene: 4. This CDR3 region has 12 residues. CDR1 is SGHNT and CDR2 is YYREEE in the germline V gene (reference sequence). The CDR3 DNA is TGTGCCAGCAGCTTGAGGGGGCTTGGGCAGTTCTTC. Amino acids: CASSLRGLGQFF.

The rearrangement joins TRBV20-1 to TRBJ2-5; D gene unclear. The ends were cut back, 5 bases at V and 9 bases at J, with 10 bases in the middle. This CDR3 spans 10 amino acids. Germline V gene lookup returns CDR1 DFQATT and CDR2 SNEGSKA (reference sequence). CDR3 amino acids: CSALSISQYF. CDR3 nucleotide sequence: TGCAGTGCTCTCAGTATCTCCCAGTACTTC.

CDR3 sequence reads: CSVGSGTYEQYF. In DNA form, the CDR3 reads TGCAGCGTTGGAAGCGGAACCTACGAGCAGTACTTC. The V gene is TRBV29-1, the J gene TRBJ2-7, with D perhaps TRBD2 (5 bases). The V end lost 4 bases, the J end lost 2 bases, and 9 bases lay between the germline ends. CDR1 SQVTM and CDR2 ANQGSEA come from the germline V gene. This CDR3 comprises 12 residues.

This clone was detected only once. The chain combines TRBV6-5 with TRBJ1-6; unclear D gene. This CDR3 has 13 amino acids. The germline V and J ends were trimmed by 6 bases and 7 bases, with 10 bases remaining between them. In germline, CDR1 is MNHEY, CDR2 SVGAGI. DNA of the CDR3: TGTGCCAGCAGACGACAAACGAATTCACCCCTCCACTTT. This codes for CASRRQTNSPLHF.

The chain couples TRBV18 to TRBJ2-1; D unresolved. Per germline, CDR1 KGHSH and CDR2 LQKENI. This CDR3 is 14 amino acids long. The V end lost 3 bases, the J end lost 7 bases, and 13 bases lay between the germline ends. CDR3: CASSPAAGSNEQFF. The CDR3 nucleotides are TGTGCCAGCTCACCTGCCGCAGGATCGAATGAGCAGTTCTTC. Full variable domain (missing parts from reference TRBV18 and TRBJ2-1): NAGVMQNPRHLVRRRGQEARLRCSPMKGHSHVYWYRQLPEEGLKFMVYLQKENIIDESGMPKERFSAEFPKEGPSILRIQQVVRGDSAAYFCASSPAAGSNEQFFGPGTRLTVL.

The V and J genes are TRBV4-3 and TRBJ1-1; maybe TRBD1 (6 bases). The CDR3 has 15 amino acids. The V end lost 0 bases, the J end lost 1 base, and 9 bases lay between the germline ends. Per germline, CDR1 LGHNA and CDR2 YSLEER. The DNA of the CDR3 is TGCGCCAGCAGCCAAGATGGGACACAGAACACTGAAGCTTTCTTT. As protein: CASSQDGTQNTEAFF.

This CDR3 reads CASSQLGFLGHNSPATNEKLFF. CDR3 nucleotides: TGTGCCAGCAGCCAATTGGGATTCTTGGGACATAACTCTCCAGCAACTAATGAAAAACTGTTTTTT. V usage is TRBV4-2 and J usage is TRBJ1-4, with D maybe TRBD1 (6 bases). This CDR3 is 22 amino acids long. Trimming left V 2 bases short and J 0 bases short, with 28 bases between. Germline values: CDR1 LGHNA, CDR2 YNFKEQ.

This chain uses TRBV6-5 with TRBJ2-2; no firm D call. CDR3 length: 16 residues. V lost 1 base to trimming and J lost 4 bases, with 13 bases between them. Germline V lookup: CDR1 MNHEY, CDR2 SVGAGI. As DNA, the CDR3 is TGTGCCAGCAGTTACTGGGCCATCCCCACCACCGGGGAGCTGTTTTTT. Amino acids: CASSYWAIPTTGELFF.

The gene calls are TRBV30 and TRBJ1-4; D not resolved. The germline V and J ends were trimmed by 8 bases and 3 bases, with 13 bases remaining between them. CDR3 length: 13 residues. Germline values: CDR1 GTSNPN, CDR2 SVGIG (reference sequence). CDR3 region: CAVPGLPNEKLFF. CDR3 nucleotides: TGTGCCGTCCCCGGGCTTCCTAATGAAAAACTGTTTTTT.

The chain couples TRBV5-1 to TRBJ2-3; D not certain. The germline CDR1 and CDR2 sequences are SGHRS and YFSETQ. The CDR3 totals 15 residues. Deletions cut 2 bases from V and 0 bases from J, with 10 bases between. The CDR3 DNA sequence: TGCGCCAGCAGCTTCACGTTCCCTAGCACAGATACGCAGTATTTT. It specifies CASSFTFPSTDTQYF.

J is TRBJ2-2 and V is TRBV7-8, with TRBD2 as a possible D gene (6 bases). V was trimmed by 5 bases and J by 6 bases, leaving 16 bases between them. The CDR3 covers 15 residues. Per the germline V gene, CDR1 is SGHVS and CDR2 is FQNEAQ. CDR3 DNA: TGTGCCAGCAGCACCAATTTAGCGGCGGCCGGGGAGCTGTTTTTT. It codes for CASSTNLAAAGELFF.

The gene calls are TRBV6-2 or TRBV6-3 and TRBJ2-3, with unresolved D. V dropped 6 bases and J dropped 3 bases, with 10 bases sitting between them. Germline loops: CDR1 MNHEY, CDR2 SVGEGT. CDR3 length equals 13 residues. For the CDR3, the DNA is TGTGCCAGCAGCGGCGGAGAAACAGATACGCAGTATTTT. This encodes CASSGGETDTQYF.

V and J are TRBV29-1 and TRBJ1-3; D is undetermined. Per germline, CDR1 SQVTM and CDR2 ANQGSEA. V lost 3 bases, J lost 4 bases, and 10 bases lay in between. The CDR3 has 13 residues. The CDR3 protein is CSVDSGLGNTIYF. Written as DNA, the CDR3 is TGCAGCGTTGATTCCGGGTTGGGAAACACCATATATTTT.

This rearrangement joins TRBV28 to TRBJ1-5, with TRBD1 matching over 10 bases. The CDR3 loop spans 19 amino acids. Germline V lookup: CDR1 MDHEN, CDR2 SYDVKM. The junction had 20 bases not matched to a gene; V was cut back by 5 bases and J by 7 bases. CDR3 region: CASSQDRGGLWFSGQPQHF. CDR3 DNA sequence: TGTGCCAGCAGTCAGGACAGGGGGGGACTCTGGTTCAGTGGCCAGCCCCAGCATTTT.

The chain recombines TRBV2 with TRBJ1-4; D uncertain. CDR3 length equals 11 residues. Germline V CDR1 and CDR2: SNHLY, FYNNEI. Trimming shortened V by 3 bases and J by 11 bases, and 7 bases separated the two germline ends. CDR3 sequence: CASSESLKLFF. The CDR3 coding sequence is TGTGCCAGCAGTGAGAGTTTGAAACTGTTTTTT.

The chain has TRBV7-8 and TRBJ1-1, with no clear D. Per germline, CDR1 SGHVS and CDR2 FQNEAQ. CDR3 size: 13 residues. The V end was cut by 1 base, the J end by 6 bases, with 9 bases between. The CDR3 bases are TGTGCCAGCAGCTTAGACACTGCGGCTGAAGCTTTCTTT. Protein product: CASSLDTAAEAFF.

This chain connects TRBV9 to TRBJ1-1; D unclear. CDR1 and CDR2 (germline): SGDLS, YYNGEE. The CDR3 is made up of 15 amino acids. Trimming left V 3 bases short and J 0 bases short, with 12 bases between. Written as DNA, the CDR3 is TGTGCCAGCAGCGATGAAGGACGGATGAACACTGAAGCTTTCTTT. Translated, it gives CASSDEGRMNTEAFF.

The rearrangement links TRBV3-1 (or the pseudogene TRBV3-2) to TRBJ1-1, with D tentatively TRBD1 (5 bases). The CDR3 extends over 16 amino acids. V lost 0 bases, J lost 0 bases, and 11 bases lay in between. Looked up from germline, CDR1 is LGHDT and CDR2 is YNNKEL (reference sequence). In DNA form, the CDR3 reads TGTGCCAGCAGCCAAGAGGGGCAGGGTTTGAACACTGAAGCTTTCTTT. Protein sequence: CASSQEGQGLNTEAFF.

This chain connects TRBV4-3 to TRBJ1-4; 7 nucleotides line up with TRBD1. Germline V lookup: CDR1 LGHNA, CDR2 YSLEER. J was trimmed by 8 bases and V by 5 bases; bases with no gene match: 8. The CDR3 contains 14 residues. CDR3 in amino acids: CASSLTRDREKLFF. CDR3 bases: TGCGCCAGCAGCTTGACTCGGGACAGAGAAAAACTGTTTTTT.

The V gene is TRBV6-5, the J gene TRBJ2-3; a possible D gene is TRBD2 (5 bases). V lost 7 bases and J lost 1, with 9 bases in between. Germline V lookup: CDR1 MNHEY, CDR2 SVGAGI. The CDR3 sequence is 13 residues long. As DNA, the CDR3 is TGTGCCAGCACCCAAGCGGGCACAGATACGCAGTATTTT. It encodes CASTQAGTDTQYF.

The rearrangement joins TRBV3-1 (or the pseudogene TRBV3-2) to TRBJ2-2, with TRBD2 matching over 14 bases. The CDR3 contains 20 residues. Germline V gives CDR1 LGHDT, CDR2 YNNKEL (reference sequence). V was clipped by 4 bases and J by 0 bases; unmatched bases: 10. The CDR3 sequence is CASSRTWTSGGRSNTGELFF. The CDR3 nucleotides read TGTGCCAGCAGCCGGACGTGGACTAGCGGGGGGCGATCGAACACCGGGGAGCTGTTTTTT.

The rearrangement joins TRBV5-1 to TRBJ1-1, with D perhaps matching TRBD1 (5 bases). V was clipped by 2 bases and J by 6 bases, with 5 bases between them. The CDR3 is 11 residues long. CDR1 and CDR2 (germline): SGHRS, YFSETQ. The CDR3 DNA reads TGCGCCAGCAGCTTAGGGGCTGAAGCTTTCTTT. Protein sequence: CASSLGAEAFF.